These 5 T cell receptor beta chains were all obtained from the same sample, sequenced in a study of blood T cell repertoires in COVID-19. Produced via immunoSEQ multiplex PCR; TCRdb's table is partial and in-frame only. The sample consists of about 110,000 clones, about 78% of them appearing once. Sequencing was carried out using peripheral blood. All receptors come from a human donor in a cohort sampled during active or convalescent COVID-19.

This chain connects TRBV5-1 to TRBJ2-1; TRBD2 matches 13 bases. There are 17 residues in the CDR3. V dropped 2 bases and J dropped 5; count of bases not matched to a gene: 7. Germline-derived CDR1 and CDR2 are SGHRS and YFSETQ. CDR3 residues: CASSLRGLAGVNNEQFF. The CDR3 coding sequence is TGCGCCAGCAGCTTAAGAGGACTAGCGGGGGTAAACAATGAGCAGTTCTTC.

The rearrangement joins TRBV7-2 to TRBJ1-4; D is perhaps TRBD1 (6 bases). V was shortened by 5 bases and J by 8 bases, with 21 bases between the two germline ends. Looked up from germline, CDR1 is SGHTA and CDR2 is FQGNSA. The CDR3 contains 16 residues. In nucleotides, the CDR3 is TGTGCCAGCAGCCCCTATAGCACAGGGATACGGGAAAAACTGTTTTTT. It codes for CASSPYSTGIREKLFF. Together with reference TRBV7-2 and TRBJ1-4, the CDR3 gives the full variable domain: GAGVSQSPSNKVTEKGKDVELRCDPISGHTALYWYRQSLGQGLEFLIYFQGNSAPDKSGLPSDRFSAERTGGSVSTLTIQRTQQEDSAVYLCASSPYSTGIREKLFFGSGTQLSVL.

J is TRBJ2-7 and V is TRBV5-5, with a weak D call TRBD1 (6 bases). Trimming took off 1 base at V and 3 bases at J, with 11 bases between the two ends. CDR3 length: 14 residues. CDR1 and CDR2 from the germline V gene are SGHKS and YYEKEE (reference sequence). CDR3 nucleotide sequence: TGTGCCAGCAGCTTGACAGGGTGGAGCTACGAGCAGTACTTC. This codes for CASSLTGWSYEQYF.

For the CDR3, the DNA is TGTGCCAGCAGTCGCACGGAGCGGGGGAGAGATACGCAGTATTTT. Translation: CASSRTERGRDTQYF. V is TRBV27 and J is TRBJ2-3; 8 nucleotides align to TRBD2. Trimming took 5 bases from V and 5 from J; bases not matched to a gene: 9. The CDR3 is 15 residues long. Germline CDR1 MNHEY, CDR2 SMNVEV (reference sequence).

Concerning this clone itself: An end of the junction does not agree with germline; a read error may underlie this. The chain links TRBV3-1 (or the pseudogene TRBV3-2) to TRBJ2-1; 7 bases are a match to TRBD2. Germline V gene lookup returns CDR1 LGHDT and CDR2 YNNKEL (reference sequence). CDR3 length: 16 residues. In DNA, the CDR3 is TGTGCCCGCAGCCCACGCCGGGGGGACCGGGGGAATGAGCAGTTCTTC. Protein: CARSPRRGDRGNEQFF.